The 31 T cell receptor beta chains reported below all come from one sample, sequenced in a study of identifying expanded T cells in peripheral blood. Using immunoSEQ multiplex PCR, the repertoire was profiled, and TCRdb retains in-frame clones only, with some absent. The table has about 110,000 clones, approximately 90% seen once. Material: blood. The origin of the receptors is a person between 18 and 75 years old in good health.

This clone has only one observation. The chain uses TRBV13 and TRBJ2-4; 9 nucleotides agree with TRBD1. V shed 4 bases, J shed 3 bases, and the junction held 7 bases outside the gene matches. The CDR3 is 16 amino acids. Germline CDR1 PRHDT, CDR2 FYEKMQ (reference sequence). The CDR3 loop is CASSSGTGLGKNIQYF. In DNA, the CDR3 is TGTGCCAGCAGCTCAGGGACAGGGTTAGGCAAAAACATTCAGTACTTC. The full variable domain, its missing parts supplied by reference TRBV13 and TRBJ2-4, is AAGVIQSPRHLIKEKRETATLKCYPIPRHDTVYWYQQGPGQDPQFLISFYEKMQSDKGSIPDRFSAQQFSDYHSELNMSSLELGDSALYFCASSSGTGLGKNIQYFGAGTRLSVL.

The gene calls are TRBV27 and TRBJ2-7; D possibly corresponds to TRBD1 (5 bases). V was shortened by 3 bases and J by 0 bases, with 9 bases between the two germline ends. The CDR3 runs 14 residues. Germline V lookup: CDR1 MNHEY, CDR2 SMNVEV (reference sequence). This chain's CDR3 is CASSLGRASYEQYF. As DNA, the CDR3 is TGTGCCAGCAGTTTGGGCAGGGCCTCCTACGAGCAGTACTTC.

V usage is TRBV19 and J usage is TRBJ2-5; no clear D gene. V shed 4 bases and J shed 2 bases, with 8 bases lying between them. The germline CDR1 and CDR2 sequences are LNHDA and SQIVND (reference sequence). The CDR3 runs 13 residues. The CDR3 is CASSKLQQETQYF. CDR3 sequence (DNA): TGTGCCAGTAGTAAATTACAACAAGAGACCCAGTACTTC. The full variable domain, in which reference TRBV19 and TRBJ2-5 provide the parts outside the CDR3, is DGGITQSPKYLFRKEGQNVTLSCEQNLNHDAMYWYRQDPGQGLRLIYYSQIVNDFQKGDIAEGYSVSREKKESFPLTVTSAQKNPTAFYLCASSKLQQETQYFGPGTRLLVL.

The gene calls are TRBV15 and TRBJ1-3, with D tentatively TRBD1 (5 bases). The CDR3 contains 13 residues. CDR1 is LNHNV and CDR2 is YYDKDF in the germline V gene (reference sequence). The V and J ends lost 1 base and 9 bases respectively, with 10 bases between them. The CDR3 DNA follows: TGTGCCACCAGCAGAGCGGGGGGAGGCACCATATATTTT. Its protein is CATSRAGGGTIYF. Full variable domain (missing parts from reference TRBV15 and TRBJ1-3): DAMVIQNPRYQVTQFGKPVTLSCSQTLNHNVMYWYQQKSSQAPKLLFHYYDKDFNNEADTPDNFQSRRPNTSFCFLDIRSPGLGDTAMYLCATSRAGGGTIYFGEGSWLTVV.

The CDR3 is CASSPGSSRSTNEKLFF. The CDR3 bases are TGTGCCAGCAGTCCGGGCTCCTCCAGATCAACTAATGAAAAACTGTTTTTT. The J gene is TRBJ1-4, the V gene TRBV5-4; D remains ambiguous. V lost 5 bases to trimming and J lost 0 bases, with 17 bases between them. This CDR3 region has 17 residues. Germline loops: CDR1 SGHNT, CDR2 YYREEE (reference sequence). Based on the CDR3 plus reference TRBV5-4 and TRBJ1-4, the full variable domain is ETGVTQSPTHLIKTRGQQVTLRCSSQSGHNTVSWYQQALGQGPQFIFQYYREEENGRGNFPPRFSGLQFPNYSSELNVNALELDDSALYLCASSPGSSRSTNEKLFFGSGTQLSVL.

This chain links TRBV28 with TRBJ1-5; D perhaps matches TRBD1 (6 bases). Per germline, CDR1 MDHEN and CDR2 SYDVKM. Between the trimmed V and J ends, which lost 10 bases and 5 bases, there was a span of 15 bases. The CDR3 extends over 13 amino acids. The DNA of the CDR3 is TGTGCCAACGGGCAGGGGAGGGATCAGCCCCAGCATTTT. Protein: CANGQGRDQPQHF.

CDR3 loop: CASSPLLGQDEQYF. In DNA, the CDR3 is TGTGCCAGCAGTCCCCTGCTGGGTCAGGACGAGCAGTACTTC. The chain employs TRBV2 and TRBJ2-7, with no clear D. The CDR3 consists of 14 residues. Per germline, CDR1 SNHLY and CDR2 FYNNEI. V was pared by 5 bases and J by 5 bases, with 16 bases between.

V and J are TRBV11-2 and TRBJ1-6; 10 bases align to TRBD1. Trimming took 5 bases from V and 10 from J; bases not matched to a gene: 5. The length of the CDR3 is 14 residues. Germline loops: CDR1 SGHAT, CDR2 FQNNGV. The CDR3 loop reads CASSPGQGMSPLHF. Here the CDR3 DNA reads TGTGCCAGCAGCCCGGGACAGGGGATGTCACCCCTCCACTTT.

V is TRBV19 and J is TRBJ2-7, with D possibly TRBD1 on 5 matching bases. V gave up 0 bases and J gave up 2 bases, with 11 bases separating them. In germline, CDR1 is LNHDA, CDR2 SQIVND (reference sequence). CDR3 size: 15 residues. CDR3 in amino acids: CASSIDRQGPYEQYF. The CDR3 DNA sequence: TGTGCCAGTAGTATAGATCGTCAGGGCCCCTACGAGCAGTACTTC.

The V call is TRBV7-7, the J call TRBJ1-4; a weak D match, TRBD1 (6 bases). Germline V lookup: CDR1 SSHAT, CDR2 FNYEAQ (reference sequence). The V gene lost 4 bases and the J gene lost 5 bases, with 11 bases spanning the gap. CDR3 length equals 14 residues. The CDR3 DNA is TGTGCCAGCAGCTCAGGGGTGCGGAATGAAAAACTGTTTTTT. Protein product: CASSSGVRNEKLFF. Supplemented by reference TRBV7-7 and TRBJ1-4, the full variable domain reads GAGVSQSPRYKVTKRGQDVTLRCDPISSHATLYWYQQALGQGPEFLTYFNYEAQPDKSGLPSDRFSAERPEGSISTLTIQRTEQRDSAMYRCASSSGVRNEKLFFGSGTQLSVL.

CDR3 nucleotide sequence: TGTGCCAGCAGCCTTATTACAGGGAGCTCCTATAATTCACCCCTCCACTTT. Translation: CASSLITGSSYNSPLHF. The V and J genes are TRBV27 and TRBJ1-6; D may be TRBD1 (6 bases). The CDR3 extends over 17 amino acids. Between the trimmed V and J ends, which lost 6 bases and 0 bases, there was a span of 15 bases. Germline assignment: CDR1 MNHEY and CDR2 SMNVEV (reference sequence).

This clone was detected only once. The chain employs TRBV10-2 and TRBJ2-1; 12 positions match TRBD2. The CDR3 covers 15 residues. Trimming removed 7 bases from V and 8 bases from J; junction bases left unmatched: 9. Germline V gives CDR1 WSHSY, CDR2 SAAADI. DNA of the CDR3: TGCGCCAGCACTATCTCGACTAGCGGGAGCTATGAGCAGTTCTTC. Translation: CASTISTSGSYEQFF.

The J gene is TRBJ1-2, the V gene TRBV28; a possible D gene is TRBD1 (6 bases). The germline V gene encodes CDR1 MDHEN and CDR2 SYDVKM. The germline V and J ends were trimmed by 6 bases and 3 bases, with 14 bases remaining between them. The CDR3 runs 14 residues. For the CDR3, the DNA is TGTGCCAGCAGCGTTATGGGGACACACTATGGCTACACCTTC. Protein product: CASSVMGTHYGYTF.

This chain connects TRBV5-5 to TRBJ2-3; D is possibly TRBD1 or TRBD2 (6 bases each). Trimming took off 2 bases at V and 3 bases at J, with 16 bases between the two ends. Germline-derived CDR1 and CDR2 are SGHKS and YYEKEE (reference sequence). The CDR3 totals 16 residues. The CDR3 coding sequence is TGTGCCAGCAGCTTTGGGGGCATGGGAGGAACAGATACGCAGTATTTT. Protein: CASSFGGMGGTDTQYF. Together with reference TRBV5-5 and TRBJ2-3, the CDR3 gives the full variable domain: DAGVTQSPTHLIKTRGQQVTLRCSPISGHKSVSWYQQVLGQGPQFIFQYYEKEERGRGNFPDRFSARQFPNYSSELNVNALLLGDSALYLCASSFGGMGGTDTQYFGPGTRLTVL.

V gene TRBV7-2 combines with J gene TRBJ2-2; D may be TRBD1 (6 bases). The CDR3 has 16 amino acids. V gave up 0 bases and J gave up 4 bases, with 12 bases separating them. CDR1 and CDR2 from the germline V gene are SGHTA and FQGNSA. In nucleotides, the CDR3 is TGTGCCAGCAGCTTAGCCCAACAGGGAAGCACCGGGGAGCTGTTTTTT. It codes for CASSLAQQGSTGELFF.

This chain links TRBV7-8 with TRBJ2-1; TRBD2 agrees at 7 bases. This CDR3 is 17 amino acids long. CDR1 is SGHVS, CDR2 FQNEAQ, per germline. V dropped 3 bases and J dropped 0; count of bases not matched to a gene: 8. The CDR3, as DNA: TGTGCCAGCAGCTTGGGACGAGCGGGGCTCTCCTACAATGAGCAGTTCTTC. Its protein is CASSLGRAGLSYNEQFF.

The chain joins TRBV5-6 to TRBJ2-7; D is unresolved. The germline gives CDR1 SGHDT, CDR2 YYEEEE. The CDR3 length is 13 residues. V was trimmed by 4 bases and J by 1 base, leaving 9 bases between them. The CDR3 loop reads CASSVWQSYEQYF. CDR3 coding DNA: TGTGCCAGCAGCGTATGGCAGTCCTACGAGCAGTACTTC.

The genes are TRBV7-2 and TRBJ2-5, with D perhaps TRBD2 (6 bases). This CDR3 has 14 residues. Germline V gene data show CDR1 as SGHTA and CDR2 as FQGNSA. V lost 7 bases and J lost 1, with 13 bases in between. The CDR3 loop is CASTVMGGQETQYF. CDR3 coding DNA: TGTGCCAGCACCGTGATGGGGGGCCAAGAGACCCAGTACTTC.

CDR3 nucleotides: TGTGCCACCCGACGGGGGCGCGGCCACGAGCAGTACTTC. This gives the protein CATRRGRGHEQYF. The rearrangement links TRBV15 to TRBJ2-7, with D perhaps assigned TRBD1 or TRBD2 (6 bases each). Germline V gene data show CDR1 as LNHNV and CDR2 as YYDKDF (reference sequence). The CDR3 runs 13 residues. V was pared by 8 bases and J by 5 bases, with 16 bases between.

The rearrangement joins TRBV15 to TRBJ2-5; no reliable D call. There are 13 residues in the CDR3. Germline values: CDR1 LNHNV, CDR2 YYDKDF (reference sequence). Trimming took 3 bases from V and 0 from J, leaving 5 bases between them. The CDR3 DNA follows: TGTGCCACCAGCAGTCGGAACCAAGAGACCCAGTACTTC. This sequence encodes CATSSRNQETQYF.

The chain couples TRBV6-1 to TRBJ1-2; D perhaps matches TRBD1 (5 bases). The CDR3 runs to 15 residues. Per germline, CDR1 MNHNS and CDR2 SASEGT. V was trimmed by 3 bases and J by 6 bases, leaving 17 bases between them. The DNA of the CDR3 is TGTGCCAGCAGTGATCTGAGGGGACGAGCGGATGGCTACACCTTC. Its translation is CASSDLRGRADGYTF.

This clone was observed a few times. The CDR3 spells CASSFGREKLFF. The CDR3 region has the DNA TGTGCCAGCAGTTTCGGGAGGGAAAAACTGTTTTTT. This chain links TRBV28 with TRBJ1-4; D gene ambiguous. The length of the CDR3 is 12 residues. Germline V gene lookup returns CDR1 MDHEN and CDR2 SYDVKM. Trimming removed 3 bases at V and 8 bases at J, with 7 bases between.

The J gene is TRBJ2-7, the V gene TRBV27; 7 bases are shared with TRBD1. The CDR3 totals 14 residues. Germline CDR1 is MNHEY and CDR2 is SMNVEV (reference sequence). The ends lost 3 bases at V and 1 base at J; junction bases unmatched: 3. In nucleotides, the CDR3 is TGTGCCAGCAGTTTCCTGACAGGGTCCTACGAGCAGTACTTC. This encodes CASSFLTGSYEQYF.

As regards this clone: Germline and junction disagree at one end, which may indicate a read error. V is TRBV6-1 and J is TRBJ1-2, with unresolved D. Germline CDR1 MNHNS, CDR2 SASEGT. The length of the CDR3 is 16 residues. Here the CDR3 DNA reads TGCGCCAGCAGTGAGTCGTATTCAACCGGGGAGAGTGGCTACACCTTC. Translated, it gives CASSESYSTGESGYTF.

The gene calls are TRBV7-6 and TRBJ2-7; D might be TRBD2 (6 bases). This CDR3 comprises 14 residues. The V gene lost 1 base and the J gene lost 2 bases, with 9 bases spanning the gap. CDR1 is SGHVS, CDR2 FNYEAQ, per germline. CDR3 nucleotides: TGTGCCAGCAGCTTAGGAGGGACTGCCTACGAGCAGTACTTC. Translating gives CASSLGGTAYEQYF.

Here the CDR3 reads CASRYKGIQYF. For the CDR3, the DNA is TGTGCCAGCAGGTACAAGGGGATCCAGTACTTC. This chain links TRBV5-6 with TRBJ2-5; D is possibly TRBD1 (5 bases). V lost 5 bases to trimming and J lost 10 bases, with 12 bases between them. The CDR3 runs to 11 residues. Germline CDR1 SGHDT, CDR2 YYEEEE.

The V call is TRBV11-3, the J call TRBJ2-4; perhaps TRBD2 as D (6 bases). Trimming took 5 bases from V and 9 from J, leaving 14 bases between them. This CDR3 spans 13 amino acids. Germline loops: CDR1 SGHNT, CDR2 YENEEA. The CDR3 region is CASSLDHSGIQYF. The CDR3 bases are TGTGCCAGCAGCCTGGACCATAGCGGCATTCAGTACTTC.

The chain combines TRBV5-1 with TRBJ2-5; 8 nucleotides align to TRBD1. The CDR3 consists of 15 residues. From germline, CDR1 is SGHRS and CDR2 YFSETQ. The V gene end was trimmed by 0 bases and the J gene end by 5 bases; junction bases not matched to a gene: 6. The CDR3 DNA is TGCGCCAGCAGCTTGGCCGGTCAGGGGGCTGAGACCCAGTACTTC. Translation: CASSLAGQGAETQYF.

This clone appeared once. This rearrangement joins TRBV6-1 to TRBJ1-6, with D possibly being TRBD1 (5 bases). Germline V gene data show CDR1 as MNHNS and CDR2 as SASEGT. The ends were cut back, 5 bases at V and 7 bases at J, with 12 bases in the middle. This CDR3 comprises 14 residues. The CDR3 coding sequence is TGTGCCAGCAGTCTCTGGGGGACGAATTCACCCCTCCACTTT. It specifies CASSLWGTNSPLHF.

V usage is TRBV2 and J usage is TRBJ2-2; D call uncertain. The V end lost 4 bases, the J end lost 7 bases, and 16 bases lay between the germline ends. This CDR3 is 15 amino acids long. Germline lookup yields CDR1 SNHLY and CDR2 FYNNEI. CDR3 region: CASSVEYDLGGELFF. The DNA for the CDR3 is TGTGCCAGCAGTGTCGAGTATGATCTCGGCGGGGAGCTGTTTTTT.

The chain employs TRBV7-9 and TRBJ1-6; D gene ambiguous. From germline, CDR1 is SEHNR and CDR2 FQNEAQ (reference sequence). V lost 0 bases and J 8 bases, leaving 11 bases between the germline ends. This CDR3 contains 15 residues. In nucleotides, the CDR3 is TGTGCCAGCAGCTTAGCGGGTTTGAGGGATTCACCCCTCCACTTT. Translating gives CASSLAGLRDSPLHF.